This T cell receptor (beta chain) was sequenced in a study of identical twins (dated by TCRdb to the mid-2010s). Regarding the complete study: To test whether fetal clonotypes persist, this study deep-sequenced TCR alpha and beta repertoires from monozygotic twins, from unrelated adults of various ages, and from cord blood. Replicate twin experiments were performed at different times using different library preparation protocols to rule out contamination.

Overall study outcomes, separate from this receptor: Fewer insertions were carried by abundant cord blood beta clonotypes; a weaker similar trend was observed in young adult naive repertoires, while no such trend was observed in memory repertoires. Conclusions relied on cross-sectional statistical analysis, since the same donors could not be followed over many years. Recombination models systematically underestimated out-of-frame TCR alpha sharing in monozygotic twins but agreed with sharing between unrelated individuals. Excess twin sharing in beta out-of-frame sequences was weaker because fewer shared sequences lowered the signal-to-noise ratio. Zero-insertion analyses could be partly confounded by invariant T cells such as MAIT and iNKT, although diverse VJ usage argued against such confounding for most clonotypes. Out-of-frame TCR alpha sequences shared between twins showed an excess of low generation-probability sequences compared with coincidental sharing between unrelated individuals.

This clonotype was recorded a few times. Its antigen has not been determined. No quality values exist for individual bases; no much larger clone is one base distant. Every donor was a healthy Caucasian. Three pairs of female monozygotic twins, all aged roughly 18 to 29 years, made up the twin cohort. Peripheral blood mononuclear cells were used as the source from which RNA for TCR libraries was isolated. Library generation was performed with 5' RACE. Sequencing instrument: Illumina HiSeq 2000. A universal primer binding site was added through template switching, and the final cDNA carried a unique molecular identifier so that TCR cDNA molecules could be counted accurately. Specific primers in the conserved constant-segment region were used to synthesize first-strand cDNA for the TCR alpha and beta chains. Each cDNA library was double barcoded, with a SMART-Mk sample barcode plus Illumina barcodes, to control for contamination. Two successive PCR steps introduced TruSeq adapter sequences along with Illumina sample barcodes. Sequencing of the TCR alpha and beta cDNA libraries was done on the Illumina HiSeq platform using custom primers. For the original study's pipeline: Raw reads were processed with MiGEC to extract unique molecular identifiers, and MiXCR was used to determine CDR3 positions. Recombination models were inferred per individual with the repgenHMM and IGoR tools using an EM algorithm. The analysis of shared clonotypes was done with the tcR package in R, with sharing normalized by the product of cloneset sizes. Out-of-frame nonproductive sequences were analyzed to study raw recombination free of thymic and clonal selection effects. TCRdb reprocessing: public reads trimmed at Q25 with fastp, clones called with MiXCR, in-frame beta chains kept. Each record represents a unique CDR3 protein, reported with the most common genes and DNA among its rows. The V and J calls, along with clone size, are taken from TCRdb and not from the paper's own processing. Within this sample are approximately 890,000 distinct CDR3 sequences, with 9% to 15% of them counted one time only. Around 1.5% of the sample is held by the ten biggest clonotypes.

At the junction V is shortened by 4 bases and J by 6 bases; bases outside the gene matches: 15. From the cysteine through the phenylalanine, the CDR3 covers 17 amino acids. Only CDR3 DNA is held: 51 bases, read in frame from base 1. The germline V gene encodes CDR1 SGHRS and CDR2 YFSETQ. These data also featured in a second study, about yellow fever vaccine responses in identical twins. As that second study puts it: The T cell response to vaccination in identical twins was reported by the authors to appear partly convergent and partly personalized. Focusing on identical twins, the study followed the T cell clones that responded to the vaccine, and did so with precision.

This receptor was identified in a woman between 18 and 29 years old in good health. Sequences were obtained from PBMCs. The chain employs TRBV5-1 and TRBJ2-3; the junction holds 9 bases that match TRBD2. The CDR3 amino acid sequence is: CASSPFVAGASGDTQYF. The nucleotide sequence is TGCGCCAGCAGCCCGTTCGTAGCGGGAGCCTCAGGCGATACGCAGTATTTT.